This TCR beta chain came from a study of blood T cell repertoires in COVID-19. Study overall: PBMCs, B-cell-depleted T cells, or T cells were the source of the cDNA or gDNA that made up the material.

Original processing notes: Estimates of nucleated cell counts were drawn from the amplification of reference gene primers. Clones were sequenced by immunoSEQ multiplex PCR, and TCRdb holds only the in-frame ones, with some missing. D and trimming come from the DNA, and the V and J calls and clone size come from that table. The repertoire has hundreds of thousands of clones, roughly nine tenths of them found once; the top ten carry roughly 0.7%. This CDR3 spans 16 amino acids. CDR1 and CDR2 (germline): LNHDA, SQIVND (reference sequence). V was trimmed by 2 bases and J by 0 bases, leaving 11 bases between them.

Sample: peripheral blood. The sequence derives from a man aged 40-49 years with acute or convalescent COVID-19. The V call is TRBV19, the J call TRBJ1-5; D unclear. The CDR3 is CASSIRPLDSNQPQHF. For the CDR3, the DNA is TGTGCCAGTAGTATAAGGCCCCTAGATAGCAATCAGCCCCAGCATTTT.